This T cell receptor beta chain was recorded in a study of T-cell reconstitution after alpha-beta-depleted transplantation in children. Study results and caveats: Surviving recipient T cells and intrathymic progenitors accounted for some patients' high TCRbeta diversity at day 60. Reportedly, only several hundred clones from non-depleted graft cells drove alpha-beta T-cell counts at about two months.

This clonotype was found a few times. Antigen unknown. V was clipped by 1 base and J by 8 bases, with 14 bases between them. Per the germline V gene, CDR1 is LGHNA and CDR2 is YNFKEQ. The CDR3 is made up of 15 amino acids. Using unique molecular identifiers, the investigators prepared the TCRbeta library. MiXCR was run by TCRdb on the PCR reads, yielding one entry per CDR3 protein. The data hold fewer than 450,000 distinct CDR3 sequences, with around 15% observed a single time. The genes are TRBV4-2 and TRBJ1-4, with a tentative D call TRBD1 (5 bases). The receptor was derived from a male patient between 2 and 10 years old who had a stem cell transplant for acute lymphoblastic leukemia, so the T cells may come from the graft donor. The input for sequencing was PBMCs, mostly from graft donor cells, taken 360 days after TCRalphabeta/CD19-depleted stem cell transplant. The CDR3 DNA sequence: TGTGCCAGCAGCCAAGTCGGGGGGTCGGGGGAAAAACTGTTTTTT. This sequence encodes CASSQVGGSGEKLFF.